There are a few counts of the clone carrying this TCR beta chain. The CDR3 length is 12 residues. With 8 bases clipped from V and 6 bases from J, the junction kept 8 bases outside the gene matches. Germline V lookup: CDR1 SQVTM, CDR2 ANQGSEA. These data belong to a study of blood T cell repertoires in COVID-19. Sequenced by immunoSEQ multiplex PCR; TCRdb stores in-frame clones only, minus some. The sample consists of a few hundred thousand clones, about four fifths of them appearing once. Sequenced material: peripheral blood. This chain connects TRBV29-1 to TRBJ2-3; TRBD1 aligns across 7 bases. The clonotype was recovered from a woman aged 45 to 65 with acute or convalescent COVID-19. The CDR3 nucleotides are TGCAGCTCGGGGACAGAAACGGATACGCAGTATTTT. Its protein product is CSSGTETDTQYF.